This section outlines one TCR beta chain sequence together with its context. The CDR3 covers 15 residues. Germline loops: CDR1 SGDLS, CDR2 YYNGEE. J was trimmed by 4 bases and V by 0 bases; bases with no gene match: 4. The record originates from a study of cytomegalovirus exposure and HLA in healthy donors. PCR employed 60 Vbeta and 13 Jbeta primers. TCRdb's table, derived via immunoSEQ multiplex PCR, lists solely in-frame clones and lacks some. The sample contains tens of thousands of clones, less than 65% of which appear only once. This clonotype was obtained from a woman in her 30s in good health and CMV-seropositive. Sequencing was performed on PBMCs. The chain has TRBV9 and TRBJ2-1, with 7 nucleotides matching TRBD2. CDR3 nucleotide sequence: TGTGCCAGCAGCGTAGGTTTTAGCGGGTACAATGAGCAGTTCTTC. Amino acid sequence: CASSVGFSGYNEQFF.